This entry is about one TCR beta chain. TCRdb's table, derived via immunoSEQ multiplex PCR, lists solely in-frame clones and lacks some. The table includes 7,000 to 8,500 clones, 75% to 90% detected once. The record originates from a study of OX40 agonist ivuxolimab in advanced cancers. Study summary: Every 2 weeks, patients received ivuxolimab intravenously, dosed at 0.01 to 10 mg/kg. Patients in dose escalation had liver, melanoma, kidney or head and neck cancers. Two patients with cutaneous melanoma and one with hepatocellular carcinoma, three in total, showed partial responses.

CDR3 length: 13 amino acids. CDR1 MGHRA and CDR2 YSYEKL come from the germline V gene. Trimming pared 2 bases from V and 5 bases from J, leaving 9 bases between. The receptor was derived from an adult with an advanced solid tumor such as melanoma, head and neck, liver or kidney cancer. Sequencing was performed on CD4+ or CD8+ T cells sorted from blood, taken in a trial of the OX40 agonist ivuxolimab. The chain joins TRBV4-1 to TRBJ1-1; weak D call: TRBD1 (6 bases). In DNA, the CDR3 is TGCGCCAGCAGCCAAAGGGGGGTGACTGAAGCTTTCTTT. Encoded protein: CASSQRGVTEAFF.